Following are 30 T cell receptor beta chains from one sample sequenced in a study of T cell repertoires in cytomegalovirus infection (dated by TCRdb to between 2018 and 2021). Sequencing instrument: Illumina HiSeq 1500. The raw public reads went through TCRdb reprocessing: fastp at Q25, MiXCR clone calling, in-frame beta chains kept. Every distinct CDR3 protein forms one entry, paired with its most common genes and DNA. For this sample the table gives 550,000 to 700,000 distinct CDR3 sequences, of which about 39% were detected only once. About 48% of the sample goes to the ten largest clones. For these receptors, no antigen is known. What this sample's treatment or condition label stands for: in vitro stimulation with specific CMV peptide epitopes to enrich CMV-specific T cells. The sequenced sample was cultured PBMCs, obtained from culture after CMV antigen stimulation. The receptors originated from a human donor in good health (CMV status not recorded). Some clones in this sample may be carry-over from other donors' samples.

There are a few counts of this clonotype. The chain recombines TRBV12-3 or TRBV12-4 with TRBJ1-4, with no clear D. The CDR3 sequence is 15 residues long. The V end was cut by 6 bases, the J end by 0 bases, with 11 bases between. The CDR3 sequence: CASSRGQATNEKLFF. In DNA form, the CDR3 reads TGTGCCAGCAGCCGAGGTCAGGCAACTAATGAAAAACTGTTTTTT.

CDR3: CASSSWMNTEAFF. In nucleotides, the CDR3 is TGTGCCAGCAGTTCCTGGATGAACACTGAAGCTTTCTTT. V and J are TRBV27 and TRBJ1-1; D call uncertain. Germline loops: CDR1 MNHEY, CDR2 SMNVEV (reference sequence). This CDR3 spans 13 amino acids. V was pared by 4 bases and J by 0 bases, with 6 bases between.

This sequence joins TRBV5-1 and TRBJ2-1, with 10 bases that match TRBD2. The CDR3 covers 17 residues. Germline V gene sequence: CDR1 SGHRS, CDR2 YFSETQ. V lost 2 bases, J lost 0 bases, and 5 bases stayed unmatched. DNA of the CDR3: TGCGCCAGCAGCTTTTCTAGCGGGAGAGGCTCCTACAATGAGCAGTTCTTC. Residues: CASSFSSGRGSYNEQFF.

The chain is built from TRBV7-6 and TRBJ1-6; 8 positions match TRBD1. With 3 bases clipped from V and 7 bases from J, the junction kept 8 bases outside the gene matches. The germline CDR1 and CDR2 sequences are SGHVS and FNYEAQ. CDR3 size: 16 residues. The CDR3 loop reads CASSFTSGTGNSPLHF. In DNA, the CDR3 is TGTGCCAGCAGCTTTACCTCCGGGACAGGAAATTCACCCCTCCACTTT.

The chain combines TRBV6-2 or TRBV6-3 with TRBJ1-2, with 7 nucleotides matching TRBD1. Germline lookup yields CDR1 MNHEY and CDR2 SVGEGT. The ends lost 7 bases at V and 3 bases at J; junction bases unmatched: 17. CDR3 length: 17 amino acids. CDR3: CASNLQRRQGFYYGYTF. Here the CDR3 DNA reads TGTGCCAGCAATCTCCAAAGAAGACAGGGATTTTACTATGGCTACACCTTC.

The rearrangement links TRBV18 to TRBJ2-7, with TRBD1 identical over 8 bases. CDR1 and CDR2 from the germline V gene are KGHSH and LQKENI. CDR3 length: 14 residues. J gave up 4 bases and V 3 bases, and 5 bases lay outside the gene matches. CDR3 protein: CASSPGNRGYEQYF. CDR3 sequence (DNA): TGTGCCAGCTCACCTGGGAACAGGGGGTACGAGCAGTACTTC. Drawing the rest from reference TRBV18 and TRBJ2-7, the complete variable domain is NAGVMQNPRHLVRRRGQEARLRCSPMKGHSHVYWYRQLPEEGLKFMVYLQKENIIDESGMPKERFSAEFPKEGPSILRIQQVVRGDSAAYFCASSPGNRGYEQYFGPGTRLTVT.

V usage is TRBV28 and J usage is TRBJ2-2; weak D call: TRBD1 (6 bases). The CDR3 runs to 16 residues. The germline V and J ends were trimmed by 3 bases and 5 bases, with 16 bases remaining between them. Germline V gene sequence: CDR1 MDHEN, CDR2 SYDVKM. The CDR3 region is CASSFPQGQRTGELFF. CDR3 DNA: TGTGCCAGCAGTTTCCCACAGGGTCAGAGGACCGGGGAGCTGTTTTTT.

The chain employs TRBV6-8 and TRBJ2-5; D assignment may be TRBD1 or TRBD2 (5 bases each). V was trimmed by 6 bases and J by 0 bases, leaving 14 bases between them. Germline values: CDR1 MNHGY, CDR2 SAAAGT. The CDR3 is made up of 15 amino acids. CDR3 nucleotide sequence: TGTGCCAGCAGACCGGGACCGATGTACCAAGAGACCCAGTACTTC. Its protein is CASRPGPMYQETQYF.

This rearrangement joins TRBV6-8 to TRBJ1-4; D may be TRBD1 (6 bases). The V gene lost 5 bases and the J gene lost 3 bases, with 13 bases spanning the gap. This CDR3 region has 15 residues. Germline values: CDR1 MNHGY, CDR2 SAAAGT. The CDR3 region has the DNA TGTGCCAGCAGTACTACAGGGATTGCTAATGAAAAACTGTTTTTT. Its translation is CASSTTGIANEKLFF.

This sequence joins TRBV6-6 and TRBJ1-5; 8 positions match TRBD1. V lost 6 bases, J lost 7 bases, and 5 bases stayed unmatched. Germline V gives CDR1 MNHNY, CDR2 SVGAGI (reference sequence). This CDR3 is built from 13 residues. The CDR3 here is CASRRTGSQPQHF. The CDR3 DNA sequence: TGTGCCAGCAGACGGACAGGGTCCCAGCCCCAGCATTTT.

This clonotype was seen a few times. The gene calls are TRBV7-9 and TRBJ1-1, with D tentatively TRBD1 (6 bases). The germline CDR1 and CDR2 sequences are SEHNR and FQNEAQ (reference sequence). The CDR3 is 14 amino acids. Trimming left V 5 bases short and J 0 bases short, with 10 bases between. The CDR3 coding sequence is TGTGCCAGCAGCGCGACAGGTTTGAACACTGAAGCTTTCTTT. It encodes CASSATGLNTEAFF.

This clonotype was picked up a small number of times. This CDR3 is CASSQQGTEAFF. CDR3 nucleotides: TGTGCCAGCAGTCAACAGGGCACTGAAGCTTTCTTT. The rearrangement uses TRBV12-3 or TRBV12-4 and TRBJ1-1; TRBD1 might be the D (6 bases). CDR3 length: 12 residues. V shed 5 bases and J shed 4 bases, with 8 bases lying between them.

The V and J genes are TRBV15 and TRBJ2-4, with 14 bases that match TRBD2. This CDR3 comprises 19 residues. The V segment lost 1 base and the J segment 0 bases; nucleotides outside the gene matches: 5. Germline lookup yields CDR1 LNHNV and CDR2 YYDKDF (reference sequence). The CDR3 DNA sequence: TGTGCCACCAGCAGAGCGGGACTAGCGGGAGATCTAGCCAAAAACATTCAGTACTTC. Protein: CATSRAGLAGDLAKNIQYF.

This chain joins TRBV6-1 and TRBJ1-1; no clear D gene. Germline loops: CDR1 MNHNS, CDR2 SASEGT. This CDR3 has 15 residues. Trimming removed 1 base from V and 0 bases from J, with 9 bases in between. CDR3 sequence: CASSEVEGMNTEAFF. CDR3 nucleotide sequence: TGTGCCAGCAGTGAAGTAGAAGGGATGAACACTGAAGCTTTCTTT.

This clonotype was counted a few times. The chain employs TRBV7-2 and TRBJ1-6; maybe TRBD1 (5 bases). CDR1 is SGHTA, CDR2 FQGNSA, per germline. This CDR3 comprises 14 residues. Trimming pared 5 bases from V and 7 bases from J, leaving 12 bases between. This chain's CDR3 is CASSLIPGNSPLHF. Here the CDR3 DNA reads TGTGCCAGCAGCCTCATACCAGGGAATTCACCCCTCCACTTT.

The V call is TRBV7-9, the J call TRBJ2-3; a possible D gene is TRBD1 (5 bases). This CDR3 is 15 amino acids long. The germline V gene has CDR1 SEHNR and CDR2 FQNEAQ (reference sequence). Between the trimmed V and J ends, which lost 4 bases and 4 bases, there was a span of 15 bases. Written as DNA, the CDR3 is TGTGCCAGCAGCTGGGGCGGTAGCTACCCAGATACGCAGTATTTT. It codes for CASSWGGSYPDTQYF. Together with reference TRBV7-9 and TRBJ2-3, the CDR3 gives the full variable domain: DTGVSQNPRHKITKRGQNVTFRCDPISEHNRLYWYRQTLGQGPEFLTYFQNEAQLEKSRLLSDRFSAERPKGSFSTLEIQRTEQGDSAMYLCASSWGGSYPDTQYFGPGTRLTVL.

The chain carries TRBV7-8 and TRBJ1-2; no clear D. Trimming removed 5 bases at V and 3 bases at J, with 13 bases between. The germline CDR1 and CDR2 sequences are SGHVS and FQNEAQ. The CDR3 contains 14 residues. The CDR3 DNA reads TGTGCCAGCAGCCCGGGCATTTCGGACTATGGCTACACCTTC. Translation: CASSPGISDYGYTF. The full variable domain, in which reference TRBV7-8 and TRBJ1-2 provide the parts outside the CDR3, is GAGVSQSPRYKVAKRGQDVALRCDPISGHVSLFWYQQALGQGPEFLTYFQNEAQLDKSGLPSDRFFAERPEGSVSTLKIQRTQQEDSAVYLCASSPGISDYGYTFGSGTRLTVV.

The chain uses TRBV6-6 and TRBJ2-1; the match to TRBD2 covers 8 bases. Per the germline V gene, CDR1 is MNHNY and CDR2 is SVGAGI (reference sequence). This CDR3 is 15 amino acids long. Trimming at V came to 4 bases and at J to 3 bases, leaving 5 bases not matched to a gene. DNA for the CDR3: TGTGCCAGCAGTTCGCTAGCGGGCCGCTACAATGAGCAGTTCTTC. It specifies CASSSLAGRYNEQFF.

V and J are TRBV28 and TRBJ1-2; tentative D call: TRBD1 (5 bases). The germline V gene encodes CDR1 MDHEN and CDR2 SYDVKM. V lost 5 bases and J lost 3, with 13 bases in between. This CDR3 has 14 residues. CDR3 coding DNA: TGTGCCAGCAGTCCACCGGGGGGGTACTATGGCTACACCTTC. Translated, it gives CASSPPGGYYGYTF.

This clonotype was counted at least ten times. The chain is built from TRBV7-2 and TRBJ2-1; D gene ambiguous. V dropped 0 bases and J dropped 8 bases, with 5 bases sitting between them. Germline V gene lookup returns CDR1 SGHTA and CDR2 FQGNSA. The CDR3 spans 12 residues. In DNA form, the CDR3 reads TGTGCCAGCAGCTTAGCTACCTATGAGCAGTTCTTC. This translates into CASSLATYEQFF. The variable domain in full, with the rest retrieved from reference TRBV7-2 and TRBJ2-1, is GAGVSQSPSNKVTEKGKDVELRCDPISGHTALYWYRQSLGQGLEFLIYFQGNSAPDKSGLPSDRFSAERTGGSVSTLTIQRTQQEDSAVYLCASSLATYEQFFGPGTRLTVL.

The chain joins TRBV20-1 to TRBJ2-1, with a possible D match to TRBD2 (7 bases). The V gene lost 6 bases and the J gene lost 3 bases, with 12 bases spanning the gap. This CDR3 has 13 amino acids. In germline, CDR1 is DFQATT, CDR2 SNEGSKA (reference sequence). This chain's CDR3 is CSARGGNYNEQFF. CDR3 nucleotides: TGCAGTGCGAGGGGGGGGAACTACAATGAGCAGTTCTTC.

This chain joins TRBV19 and TRBJ1-4; D is possibly TRBD1 (5 bases). Germline V lookup: CDR1 LNHDA, CDR2 SQIVND (reference sequence). The CDR3 sequence is 16 residues long. Trimming pared 8 bases from V and 7 bases from J, leaving 23 bases between. In DNA form, the CDR3 reads TGTGCCAGTCTTGGTCCGCGGGGGAGGGACTCTGAAAAACTGTTTTTT. The encoded protein is CASLGPRGRDSEKLFF.

This clonotype was recorded many times. J is TRBJ2-7 and V is TRBV7-6, with TRBD2 matching 7 bases. CDR1 is SGHVS, CDR2 FNYEAQ, per germline. This CDR3 spans 16 amino acids. V gave up 1 base and J gave up 5 bases; unmatched junction bases: 11. The CDR3 sequence: CASSLGPGRGKNEQYF. The CDR3 coding sequence is TGTGCCAGCAGCTTAGGTCCGGGGAGGGGCAAGAACGAGCAGTACTTC.

This clonotype was observed a few times. The V and J genes are TRBV6-6 and TRBJ1-4; D gene unclear. Trimming removed 5 bases at V and 5 bases at J, with 24 bases between. This CDR3 spans 18 amino acids. Germline CDR1 reads MNHNY; CDR2 reads SVGAGI (reference sequence). The chain's CDR3 is CASSDFEGLVSENEKLFF. CDR3 nucleotides: TGTGCCAGCAGTGACTTTGAGGGCTTAGTATCGGAGAATGAAAAACTGTTTTTT.

A few counts support this clonotype. V is TRBV5-1 and J is TRBJ1-6; a possible D gene is TRBD1 (6 bases). The V and J ends lost 2 bases and 7 bases respectively, with 13 bases between them. CDR1 and CDR2 (germline): SGHRS, YFSETQ. The CDR3 consists of 15 residues. This chain's CDR3 is CASSFTGQINSPLHF. The CDR3 DNA reads TGCGCCAGCAGCTTCACCGGACAGATCAATTCACCCCTCCACTTT.

At least ten counts were recorded for this clonotype. The chain recombines TRBV7-8 with TRBJ2-3; 9 positions match TRBD2. The germline V gene has CDR1 SGHVS and CDR2 FQNEAQ. The V gene end was trimmed by 5 bases and the J gene end by 5 bases; junction bases not matched to a gene: 17. The CDR3 consists of 18 residues. The chain's CDR3 is CASSALPGLALAEDTQYF. DNA of the CDR3: TGTGCCAGCAGCGCCTTACCGGGACTAGCTTTGGCGGAAGATACGCAGTATTTT.

V usage is TRBV7-9 and J usage is TRBJ2-1, with 7 bases identical to TRBD2. V shed 0 bases and J 4 bases; nucleotides not matched to a gene: 6. The germline gives CDR1 SEHNR, CDR2 FQNEAQ (reference sequence). The length of the CDR3 is 16 residues. CDR3: CASSLAGGGLYNEQFF. CDR3 bases: TGTGCCAGCAGCTTAGCGGGGGGGGGACTTTACAATGAGCAGTTCTTC. The full variable domain, with the rest looked up from reference TRBV7-9 and TRBJ2-1, is DTGVSQNPRHKITKRGQNVTFRCDPISEHNRLYWYRQTLGQGPEFLTYFQNEAQLEKSRLLSDRFSAERPKGSFSTLEIQRTEQGDSAMYLCASSLAGGGLYNEQFFGPGTRLTVL.

The rearrangement uses TRBV12-5 and TRBJ2-7, with D possibly matching TRBD1 (6 bases). The germline V gene has CDR1 LGHNT and CDR2 FRNRAP. The CDR3 consists of 12 residues. V lost 2 bases, J lost 7 bases, and 9 bases lay in between. CDR3 nucleotide sequence: TGTGCTAGTGGTTTGCCCGGGACAGAGCAGTACTTC. As protein: CASGLPGTEQYF.

This clonotype has more than one count but fewer than ten. V and J are TRBV6-6 and TRBJ2-2, with 8 bases aligning to TRBD1. Germline V gene sequence: CDR1 MNHNY, CDR2 SVGAGI (reference sequence). V lost 2 bases, J lost 4 bases, and 9 bases stayed unmatched. This CDR3 has 17 residues. CDR3 in amino acids: CASSYTRTGSGTGELFF. The CDR3 nucleotides are TGTGCCAGCAGTTACACGCGGACAGGGTCTGGCACCGGGGAGCTGTTTTTT.

The chain combines TRBV12-3 or TRBV12-4 with TRBJ1-1; D is perhaps TRBD1 (6 bases). This CDR3 comprises 12 residues. V was pared by 6 bases and J by 6 bases, with 11 bases between. CDR3 DNA sequence: TGTGCCAGCAGCAACAGGGTTGCTGAAGCTTTCTTT. Translated, it gives CASSNRVAEAFF.